This T cell receptor beta chain was documented in a study of cytomegalovirus exposure and HLA in healthy donors. This clone appeared a few times. Primers: 60 Vbeta forward and 13 Jbeta reverse. TCRdb's table, derived via immunoSEQ multiplex PCR, lists solely in-frame clones and lacks some. The table lists about 140,000 clones, roughly three quarters of them singletons. Those who donated were healthy bone marrow donors. The sequenced sample was PBMCs. The sequence was obtained from a man between 18 and 29 years old in good health and CMV-seronegative.

The CDR3 loop reads CASSLSTGHLDYGYTF. The DNA for the CDR3 is TGTGCCAGCAGCTTGTCCACAGGCCACCTTGATTATGGCTACACCTTC. The genes are TRBV5-4 and TRBJ1-2; possible D gene TRBD1, 5 bases. The germline gives CDR1 SGHNT, CDR2 YYREEE (reference sequence). With 1 base removed from V and 5 bases from J, the gap between germline ends came to 18 bases. The CDR3 has 16 amino acids.